Listed here are 16 T cell receptor beta chains from one sample, sequenced in a study of T cells in Graves' hyperthyroidism and ophthalmopathy. RNA transcripts yielded amplified TCR beta CDR3 regions. First-round RT-PCR targeting the TCR CDR3 was performed with the HTBI primer set. TCRdb processed the multiplex PCR reads anew with MiXCR; each CDR3 protein has one entry. The sample lists about 300,000 distinct CDR3 sequences, 20% to 30% occurring once. Sequenced input: blood. These receptors were taken from a man aged 40-49 years with Graves' hyperthyroidism that later progressed to Graves' ophthalmopathy.

Only a few counts were recorded for this clonotype. The V call is TRBV6-1, the J call TRBJ2-5; 7 nucleotides line up with TRBD1. This CDR3 contains 17 residues. CDR1 MNHNS and CDR2 SASEGT come from the germline V gene. J was trimmed by 2 bases and V by 7 bases; bases with no gene match: 16. CDR3 in amino acids: CASNKKPWGTEQETQYF. Here the CDR3 DNA reads TGTGCCAGCAACAAAAAACCTTGGGGGACAGAACAAGAGACCCAGTACTTC.

The CDR3 here is CASSPGPPRGGTEAFF. For the CDR3, the DNA is TGTGCCAGCAGCCCCGGGCCCCCAAGAGGTGGCACTGAAGCTTTCTTT. The chain combines TRBV11-1 with TRBJ1-1; D gene unclear. V was shortened by 5 bases and J by 4 bases, with 20 bases between the two germline ends. Germline CDR1 is SGHAT and CDR2 is FQDESV (reference sequence). The CDR3 totals 16 residues.

This clonotype was recorded at least ten times. J is TRBJ2-5 and V is TRBV20-1; 14 bases align to TRBD2. V shed 6 bases, J shed 3 bases, and the junction held 12 bases outside the gene matches. Germline CDR1 and CDR2: DFQATT and SNEGSKA (reference sequence). This CDR3 comprises 17 residues. CDR3 coding DNA: TGCAGTGCCCAAAAAGGGACTAGCGGGAGTGTAGAAGAGACCCAGTACTTC. It encodes CSAQKGTSGSVEETQYF.

Ten or more counts support this clonotype. V usage is TRBV27 and J usage is TRBJ1-6; a weak D match, TRBD1 (5 bases). The germline gives CDR1 MNHEY, CDR2 SMNVEV (reference sequence). Trimming took 7 bases from V and 7 from J, leaving 5 bases between them. The CDR3 sequence is 11 residues long. Here the CDR3 reads CASKGNSPLHF. DNA for the CDR3: TGTGCCAGCAAGGGGAATTCACCCCTCCACTTT.

This clonotype has ten or more counts. The V call is TRBV5-8, the J call TRBJ2-5, with 10 bases fitting TRBD2. Per germline, CDR1 SGHTS and CDR2 YDEGEE. Trimming at V came to 2 bases and at J to 4 bases, leaving 2 bases not matched to a gene. This CDR3 has 14 amino acids. This CDR3 reads CASSFGTSVETQYF. In nucleotides, the CDR3 is TGTGCCAGCAGCTTTGGGACTAGCGTAGAGACCCAGTACTTC.

This clonotype was detected many times. The chain couples TRBV4-2 to TRBJ2-5; D remains ambiguous. CDR1 and CDR2 (germline): LGHNA, YNFKEQ. CDR3 length: 12 residues. Trimming shortened V by 3 bases and J by 5 bases, and 7 bases separated the two germline ends. This CDR3 is CASSQGYETQYF. In nucleotides, the CDR3 is TGTGCCAGCAGCCAGGGTTACGAGACCCAGTACTTC.

This chain joins TRBV7-2 and TRBJ1-1; 9 bases are a match to TRBD1. Trimming took 3 bases from V and 6 from J; bases not matched to a gene: 8. Germline-derived CDR1 and CDR2 are SGHTA and FQGNSA. The CDR3 spans 15 residues. CDR3 loop: CASSFQGGTGSEAFF. CDR3 nucleotide sequence: TGTGCCAGCAGCTTCCAGGGCGGGACAGGGTCTGAAGCTTTCTTT. The full variable domain, in which reference TRBV7-2 and TRBJ1-1 provide the parts outside the CDR3, is GAGVSQSPSNKVTEKGKDVELRCDPISGHTALYWYRQSLGQGLEFLIYFQGNSAPDKSGLPSDRFSAERTGGSVSTLTIQRTQQEDSAVYLCASSFQGGTGSEAFFGQGTRLTVV.

This clonotype was counted ten times or more. The genes are TRBV6-5 and TRBJ2-5; 9 bases agree with TRBD1. The germline V gene encodes CDR1 MNHEY and CDR2 SVGAGI. The length of the CDR3 is 14 residues. V lost 2 bases, J lost 5 bases, and 3 bases stayed unmatched. CDR3 sequence (DNA): TGTGCCAGCAGTTACACAGGGGGCGGGGAGACCCAGTACTTC. It yields the protein CASSYTGGGETQYF.

This clonotype has only a few counts. The rearrangement uses TRBV20-1 and TRBJ1-1; tentatively, D is TRBD1 (6 bases). Germline CDR1 and CDR2: DFQATT and SNEGSKA (reference sequence). CDR3 length: 14 amino acids. Trimming removed 3 bases from V and 0 bases from J, with 11 bases in between. In nucleotides, the CDR3 is TGCAGTGCTAGGCGGGGGGCCATGAACACTGAAGCTTTCTTT. It encodes CSARRGAMNTEAFF.

This clonotype was picked up many times. The V call is TRBV6-1, the J call TRBJ1-3; D ambiguous. CDR1 MNHNS and CDR2 SASEGT come from the germline V gene. V was shortened by 7 bases and J by 4 bases, with 11 bases between the two germline ends. The CDR3 sequence is 13 residues long. The CDR3 DNA reads TGTGCCAGCACTAAGACGCCCGGAAACACCATATATTTT. This translates into CASTKTPGNTIYF.

V usage is TRBV11-2 and J usage is TRBJ1-1, with no clear D. CDR1 is SGHAT and CDR2 is FQNNGV in the germline V gene. V was trimmed by 4 bases and J by 4 bases, leaving 13 bases between them. CDR3 size: 14 residues. CDR3 DNA: TGTGCCAGCAGCTCCCGCGACGGTGGCACTGAAGCTTTCTTT. This translates into CASSSRDGGTEAFF.

This clonotype was observed at least ten times. In DNA, the CDR3 is TGTGCCAGCAGTTTCTCAGCGGTCTCCTACAATGAGCAGTTCTTC. This gives the protein CASSFSAVSYNEQFF. J is TRBJ2-1 and V is TRBV12-3 or TRBV12-4, with D possibly being TRBD2 (5 bases). V was shortened by 3 bases and J by 0 bases, with 9 bases between the two germline ends. The CDR3 has 15 amino acids.

The gene calls are TRBV6-2 or TRBV6-3 and TRBJ2-7; D gene ambiguous. V dropped 6 bases and J dropped 0 bases, with 12 bases sitting between them. The CDR3 has 14 amino acids. Germline V lookup: CDR1 MNHEY, CDR2 SVGEGT. In DNA, the CDR3 is TGTGCCAGCAGCCCCCTGTTTGACTCCTACGAGCAGTACTTC. Residues: CASSPLFDSYEQYF.

J is TRBJ2-2 and V is TRBV13; 10 positions agree with TRBD2. V gave up 4 bases and J gave up 4 bases; unmatched junction bases: 9. This CDR3 is 17 amino acids long. Germline CDR1 is PRHDT and CDR2 is FYEKMQ (reference sequence). CDR3 sequence: CASSSRLAGVFTGELFF. The CDR3 DNA is TGTGCCAGCAGCTCGAGGCTAGCGGGAGTTTTCACCGGGGAGCTGTTTTTT.

In this sample, this clonotype turned up many times. J is TRBJ2-5 and V is TRBV29-1; 8 nucleotides match TRBD1. Germline V lookup: CDR1 SQVTM, CDR2 ANQGSEA. CDR3 length: 13 amino acids. V was pared by 7 bases and J by 4 bases, with 8 bases of the junction left unmatched. The CDR3 loop reads CSAGTGFIETQYF. The CDR3 bases are TGCAGCGCCGGGACAGGTTTTATAGAGACCCAGTACTTC.

This clonotype was counted ten times or more. The chain joins TRBV29-1 to TRBJ2-5; 9 bases fit TRBD1. CDR1 and CDR2 (germline): SQVTM, ANQGSEA. CDR3 size: 13 residues. Trimming took 7 bases from V and 1 from J; bases not matched to a gene: 4. The CDR3: CSAHRGLQETQYF. CDR3 in DNA: TGCAGCGCACACAGGGGGCTCCAAGAGACCCAGTACTTC.